The present entry profiles one T cell receptor (beta chain) with its context. No cognate antigen has been identified for it. Base-call qualities are not available, and no considerably larger clone is one nucleotide away. The hyperthyroidism patients were 18 to 65 years old and newly diagnosed, with a disease duration of less than 2 months. Patients were excluded if they had other autoimmune diseases, uncontrolled infections, pregnancy or lactation. Clinical symptoms, serum thyroxine, TRAb, thyroid ultrasound and orbital computed tomography formed the basis of the diagnosis. Trizol reagent was used to extract the total RNA, and its quality was then checked on an Agilent 2100 Bioanalyzer. For repertoire sequencing, the TCR beta CDR3 regions were amplified from RNA transcripts. HTBI primers and the Qiagen OneStep RT-PCR kit were used in a first-round RT-PCR, which was followed by a second-round multiplex PCR, size selection and purification. The libraries underwent paired-end sequencing with 100 bp reads on an Illumina HiSeq2000. As for the authors' bioinformatics: Reads were processed with SOAPnuke, discarding reads with adapters, uncalled bases, mean Phred below 15, or no exact constant-primer or identifier match. High-quality paired reads were merged with COPE v1.2.5. Clonotypes were defined as unique nucleotide sequences and were aligned to IMGT TRB V, D and J references using MiTCR v1.1. The analysis was limited to V-J combinations with a frequency above 0.0001, which together covered 99.2% of the repertoires. A TCR clonal expansion and chaos score per V-J combination was defined as the ratio of F50 clonal expansion to chaos observed in the TCRdist matrix. Welch's t-statistics and random forest were used to reduce features to 10 to 15 V-J combinations, which were fed into a naive Bayes classifier. The Morisita-Horn index was used to measure how similar the thyroid and blood repertoires were. TCRdb handled the public reads itself, with Q25 trimming in fastp and clone calling in MiXCR, and kept productive beta chains. When rows share a CDR3 protein, they turn into one entry using the most common DNA and genes. These V and J calls rely on TCRdb rather than the paper's analysis. The sample includes about 600,000 distinct CDR3 sequences, with under 45% observed a single time. 3.5% to 4.5% of the sample lies in the top ten.

In the germline V gene (reference sequence), CDR1 corresponds to SEHNR and CDR2 to FQNEAQ. Trimmed from V: 5 bases; trimmed from J: 4 bases; junction bases lacking a gene match: 9. The CDR3 has 17 amino acids, counting the end cysteine and phenylalanine. The retained sequence is limited to the CDR3, 51 bases, with the frame set at the first base. These data belong to a study of Graves' ophthalmopathy and Graves' hyperthyroidism (dated by TCRdb to the late 2010s). Turning to the overall study: Hyperthyroidism was defined as stable when no progression to ophthalmopathy occurred within 18 months of follow-up. Once sampling was done, hyperthyroidism patients were given methimazole at a starting dose of 30 mg daily, while ophthalmopathy patients were given high-dose intravenous methylprednisolone. A discovery set of about a hundred patients (43 ophthalmopathy, 55 to 60 stable hyperthyroidism) was enrolled to explore V-J signatures distinguishing ophthalmopathy from hyperthyroidism. In several hyperthyroidism patients, the T-cell repertoires found in thyroid tissue were compared with those found in blood. In total, approximately 140 blood samples were TCR-sequenced: approximately 40 ophthalmopathy, 75 hyperthyroidism and about 17 hyperthyroidism-to-ophthalmopathy patients. An independent validation cohort comprised fewer than 20 hyperthyroidism patients and about 16 patients who later progressed from hyperthyroidism to ophthalmopathy. To tell Graves' ophthalmopathy apart from Graves' hyperthyroidism, and to predict which patients would progress to ophthalmopathy, the study relied on TCR beta repertoire signatures. Study-wide conclusions, independent of this receptor: In validation, the model predicted ophthalmopathy progression with about 70% sensitivity and around 72% specificity; more than ten predicted patients were CT-confirmed with GO in a median of approximately six months. Sample size was not statistically predetermined, and group allocation was not concealed from the investigators. Most of the expanded thyroid clonotypes with a frequency above 0.001 were also detected in blood, and it was suggested that the thyroid immune response may be reflected by blood repertoires. Ophthalmopathy was separated from stable hyperthyroidism by the 13-signature model with more than 85% sensitivity and 81% to 84% specificity in cross-validation and with 80%/75% in the test set.

The chain is assembled from TRBV7-9 and TRBJ1-4; 11 bases in between match TRBD1. The sequenced material came from peripheral blood or thyroid tissue (not recorded which). This TCR came from an adult man with Graves' hyperthyroidism. The DNA sequence is as follows: TGTGCCAGCAGCCTAAGCACCGGGACAGGGGGTAATGAAAAACTGTTTTTT. Its coded protein is CASSLSTGTGGNEKLFF. With the rest looked up from the reference TRBV7-9 and TRBJ1-4 genes rather than sequenced, the full variable domain is DTGVSQNPRHKITKRGQNVTFRCDPISEHNRLYWYRQTLGQGPEFLTYFQNEAQLEKSRLLSDRFSAERPKGSFSTLEIQRTEQGDSAMYLCASSLSTGTGGNEKLFFGSGTQLSVL.